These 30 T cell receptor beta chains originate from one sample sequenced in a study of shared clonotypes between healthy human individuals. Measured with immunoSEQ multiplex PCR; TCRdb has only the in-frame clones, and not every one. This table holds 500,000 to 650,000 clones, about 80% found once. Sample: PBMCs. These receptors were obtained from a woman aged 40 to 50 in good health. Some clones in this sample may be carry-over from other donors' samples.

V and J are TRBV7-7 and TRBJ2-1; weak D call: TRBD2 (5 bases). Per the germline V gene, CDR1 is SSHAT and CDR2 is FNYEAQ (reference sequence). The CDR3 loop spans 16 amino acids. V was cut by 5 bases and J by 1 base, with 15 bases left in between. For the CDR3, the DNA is TGTGCCAGCAGCCAGGTTTTGGGAGTGTCCTACAATGAGCAGTTCTTC. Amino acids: CASSQVLGVSYNEQFF.

DNA for the CDR3: TGTGCCAGCAGCCGCCTTGTTGGACAGGGGTGGCAGCCCCAGCATTTT. It translates to CASSRLVGQGWQPQHF. J is TRBJ1-5 and V is TRBV27, with 9 bases fitting TRBD1. V dropped 6 bases and J dropped 7; count of bases not matched to a gene: 13. The CDR3 loop spans 16 amino acids. The V gene's germline CDR1 is MNHEY and CDR2 SMNVEV (reference sequence).

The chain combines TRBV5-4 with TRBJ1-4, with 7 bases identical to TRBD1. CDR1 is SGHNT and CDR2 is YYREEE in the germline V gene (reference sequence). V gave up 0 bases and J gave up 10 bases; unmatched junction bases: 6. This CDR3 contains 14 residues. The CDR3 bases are TGTGCCAGCAGCTTGGATAGGGGGCACGGAAAACTGTTTTTT. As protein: CASSLDRGHGKLFF.

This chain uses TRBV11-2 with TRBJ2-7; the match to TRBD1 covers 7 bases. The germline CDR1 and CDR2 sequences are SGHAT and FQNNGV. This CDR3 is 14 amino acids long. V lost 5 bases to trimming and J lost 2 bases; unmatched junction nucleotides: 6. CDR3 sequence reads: CASSPGTAPYEQYF. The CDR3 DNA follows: TGTGCCAGCAGCCCCGGGACAGCTCCCTACGAGCAGTACTTC. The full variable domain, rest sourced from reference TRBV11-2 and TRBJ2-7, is EAGVAQSPRYKIIEKRQSVAFWCNPISGHATLYWYQQILGQGPKLLIQFQNNGVVDDSQLPKDRFSAERLKGVDSTLKIQPAKLEDSAVYLCASSPGTAPYEQYFGPGTRLTVT.

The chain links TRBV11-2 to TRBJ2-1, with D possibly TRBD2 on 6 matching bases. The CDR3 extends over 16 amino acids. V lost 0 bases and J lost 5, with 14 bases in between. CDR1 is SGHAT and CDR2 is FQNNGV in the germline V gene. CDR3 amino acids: CASSLDWLASHNEQFF. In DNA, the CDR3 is TGTGCCAGCAGCTTAGATTGGCTAGCGAGTCACAATGAGCAGTTCTTC.

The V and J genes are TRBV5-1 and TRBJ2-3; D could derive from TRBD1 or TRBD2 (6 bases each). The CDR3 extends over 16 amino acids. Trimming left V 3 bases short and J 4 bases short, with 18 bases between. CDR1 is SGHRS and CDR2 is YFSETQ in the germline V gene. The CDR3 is CASSSALQGRSDTQYF. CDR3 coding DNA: TGCGCCAGCAGCTCAGCCCTCCAGGGGAGGTCAGATACGCAGTATTTT.

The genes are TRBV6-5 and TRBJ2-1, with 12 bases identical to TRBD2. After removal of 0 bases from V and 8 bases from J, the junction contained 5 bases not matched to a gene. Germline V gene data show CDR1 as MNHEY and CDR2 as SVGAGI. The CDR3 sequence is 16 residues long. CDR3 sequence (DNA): TGTGCCAGCAGTTACTCAGTGACTAGCGGGAGCCATGAGCAGTTCTTC. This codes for CASSYSVTSGSHEQFF.

The CDR3 reads CASSRTEDYSNQPQHF. For the CDR3, the DNA is TGTGCCAGCAGCCGGACGGAAGATTATAGCAATCAGCCCCAGCATTTT. V usage is TRBV28 and J usage is TRBJ1-5; D unclear. Trimming removed 6 bases from V and 0 bases from J, with 15 bases in between. Germline-derived CDR1 and CDR2 are MDHEN and SYDVKM. The CDR3 sequence is 16 residues long.

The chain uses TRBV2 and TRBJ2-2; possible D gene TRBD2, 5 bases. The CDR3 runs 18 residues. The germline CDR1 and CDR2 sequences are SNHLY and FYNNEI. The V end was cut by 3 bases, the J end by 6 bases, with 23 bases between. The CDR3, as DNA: TGTGCCAGCAGTGATATTCCGGCGGGTCGTAGTGGCGCCGGGGAGCTGTTTTTT. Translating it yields CASSDIPAGRSGAGELFF. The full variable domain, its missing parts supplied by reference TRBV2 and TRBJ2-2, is EPEVTQTPSHQVTQMGQEVILRCVPISNHLYFYWYRQILGQKVEFLVSFYNNEISEKSEIFDDQFSVERPDGSNFTLKIRSTKLEDSAMYFCASSDIPAGRSGAGELFFGEGSRLTVL.

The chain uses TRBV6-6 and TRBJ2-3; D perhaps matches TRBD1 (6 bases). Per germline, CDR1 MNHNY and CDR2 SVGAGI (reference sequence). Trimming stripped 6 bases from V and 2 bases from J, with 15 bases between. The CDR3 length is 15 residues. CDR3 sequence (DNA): TGTGCCAGCAGCCGTACAGGGCGGTCCACAGATACGCAGTATTTT. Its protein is CASSRTGRSTDTQYF.

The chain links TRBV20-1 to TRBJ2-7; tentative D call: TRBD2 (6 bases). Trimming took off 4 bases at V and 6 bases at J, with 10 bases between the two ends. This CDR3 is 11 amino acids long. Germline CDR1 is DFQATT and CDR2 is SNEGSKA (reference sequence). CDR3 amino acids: CSANRGGEQYF. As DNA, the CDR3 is TGCAGTGCTAACCGGGGAGGCGAGCAGTACTTC.

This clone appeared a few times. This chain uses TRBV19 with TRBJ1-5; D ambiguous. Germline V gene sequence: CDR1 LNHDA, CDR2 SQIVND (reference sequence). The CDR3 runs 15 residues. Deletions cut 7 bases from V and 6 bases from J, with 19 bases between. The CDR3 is CASTHPGGAGQPQHF. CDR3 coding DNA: TGTGCCAGTACTCATCCCGGTGGCGCGGGTCAGCCCCAGCATTTT.

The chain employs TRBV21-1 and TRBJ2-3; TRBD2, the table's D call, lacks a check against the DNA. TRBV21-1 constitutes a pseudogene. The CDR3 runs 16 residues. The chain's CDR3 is CASSGAGGPGADTQYF. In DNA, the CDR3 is TGTGCCAGCAGCGGAGCGGGAGGGCCGGGGGCAGATACGCAGTATTTT.

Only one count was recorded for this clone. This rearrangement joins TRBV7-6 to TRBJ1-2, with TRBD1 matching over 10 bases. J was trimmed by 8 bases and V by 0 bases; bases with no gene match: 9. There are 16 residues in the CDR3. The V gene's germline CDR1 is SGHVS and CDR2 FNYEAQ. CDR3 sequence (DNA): TGTGCCAGCAGCTTAGCCCCTGGGACAGGGGCCGGCGGCTACACCTTC. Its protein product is CASSLAPGTGAGGYTF.

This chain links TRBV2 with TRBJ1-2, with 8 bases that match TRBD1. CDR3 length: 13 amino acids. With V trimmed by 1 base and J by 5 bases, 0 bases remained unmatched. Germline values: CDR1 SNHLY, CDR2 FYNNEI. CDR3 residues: CASSEGQGYGYTF. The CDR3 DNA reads TGTGCCAGCAGTGAAGGACAGGGGTATGGCTACACCTTC.

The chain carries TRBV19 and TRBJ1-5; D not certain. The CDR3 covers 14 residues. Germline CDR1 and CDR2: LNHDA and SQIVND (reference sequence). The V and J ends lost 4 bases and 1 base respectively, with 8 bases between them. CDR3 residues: CASSKMRSNQPQHF. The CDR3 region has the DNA TGTGCCAGTAGTAAGATGAGAAGCAATCAGCCCCAGCATTTT.

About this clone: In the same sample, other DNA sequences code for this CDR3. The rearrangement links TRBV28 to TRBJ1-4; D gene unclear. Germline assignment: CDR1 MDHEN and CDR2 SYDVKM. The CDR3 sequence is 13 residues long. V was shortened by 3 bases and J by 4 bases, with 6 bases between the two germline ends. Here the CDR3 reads CASSLGFNEKLFF. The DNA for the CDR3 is TGTGCCAGCAGTTTGGGTTTTAATGAAAAACTGTTTTTT. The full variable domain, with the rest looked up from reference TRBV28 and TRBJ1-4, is DVKVTQSSRYLVKRTGEKVFLECVQDMDHENMFWYRQDPGLGLRLIYFSYDVKMKEKGDIPEGYSVSREKKERFSLILESASTNQTSMYLCASSLGFNEKLFFGSGTQLSVL.

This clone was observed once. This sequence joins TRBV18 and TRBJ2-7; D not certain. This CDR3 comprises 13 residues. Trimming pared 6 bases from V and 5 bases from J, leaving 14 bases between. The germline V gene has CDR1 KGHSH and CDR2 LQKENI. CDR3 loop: CASSRISTDEQYF. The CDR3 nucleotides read TGTGCCAGCTCCCGGATATCGACGGACGAGCAGTACTTC.

Here the CDR3 DNA reads TGCAGCGTTCGGCAGCAAATCCAAGAGACCCAGTACTTC. Protein sequence: CSVRQQIQETQYF. The chain has TRBV29-1 and TRBJ2-5; D unresolved. The CDR3 spans 13 residues. Trimming left V 5 bases short and J 1 base short, with 11 bases between. CDR1 and CDR2 (germline): SQVTM, ANQGSEA.

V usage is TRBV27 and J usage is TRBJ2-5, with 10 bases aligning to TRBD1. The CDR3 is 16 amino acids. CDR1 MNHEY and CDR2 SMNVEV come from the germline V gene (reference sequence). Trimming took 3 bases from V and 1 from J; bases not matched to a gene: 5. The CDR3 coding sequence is TGTGCCAGCAGTTTGGGGACAGGGGATGGCCAAGAGACCCAGTACTTC. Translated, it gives CASSLGTGDGQETQYF.

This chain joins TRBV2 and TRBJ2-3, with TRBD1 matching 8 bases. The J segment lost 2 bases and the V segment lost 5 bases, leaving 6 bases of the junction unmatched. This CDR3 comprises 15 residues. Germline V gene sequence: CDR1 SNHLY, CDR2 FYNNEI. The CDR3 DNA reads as TGTGCCAGCAGTCCGAGACAGGGGCCCACAGATACGCAGTATTTT. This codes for CASSPRQGPTDTQYF.

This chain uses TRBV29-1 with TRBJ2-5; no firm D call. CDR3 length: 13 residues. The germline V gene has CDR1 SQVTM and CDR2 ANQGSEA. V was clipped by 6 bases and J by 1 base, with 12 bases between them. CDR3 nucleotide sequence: TGCAGCGTGGGTGGTGGGGTCCAAGAGACCCAGTACTTC. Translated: CSVGGGVQETQYF.

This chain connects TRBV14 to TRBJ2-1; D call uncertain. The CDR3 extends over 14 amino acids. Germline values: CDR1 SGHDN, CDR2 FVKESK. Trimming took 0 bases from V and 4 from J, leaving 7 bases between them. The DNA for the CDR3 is TGTGCCAGCAGCCAAGATCTACTTTACAATGAGCAGTTCTTC. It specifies CASSQDLLYNEQFF.

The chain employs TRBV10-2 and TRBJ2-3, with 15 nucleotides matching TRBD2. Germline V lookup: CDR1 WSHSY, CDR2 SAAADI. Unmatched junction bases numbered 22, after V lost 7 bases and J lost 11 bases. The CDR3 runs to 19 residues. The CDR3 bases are TGCGCCAGCACCTACGGACTAGCGGGAGGGGTTCCTCCACAGAGCGGGCAGTATTTT. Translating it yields CASTYGLAGGVPPQSGQYF.

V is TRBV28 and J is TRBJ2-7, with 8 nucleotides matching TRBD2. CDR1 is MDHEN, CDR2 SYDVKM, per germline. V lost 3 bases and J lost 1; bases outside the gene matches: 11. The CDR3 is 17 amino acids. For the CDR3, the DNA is TGTGCCAGCAGTTTCTCCGTAGCGGGGTGGGGGTCCTACGAGCAGTACTTC. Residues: CASSFSVAGWGSYEQYF.

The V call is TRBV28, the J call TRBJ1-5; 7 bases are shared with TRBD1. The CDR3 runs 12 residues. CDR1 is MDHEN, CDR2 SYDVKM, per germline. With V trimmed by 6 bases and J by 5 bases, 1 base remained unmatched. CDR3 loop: CASRDRDQPQHF. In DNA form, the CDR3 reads TGTGCCAGCAGAGACAGGGATCAGCCCCAGCATTTT.

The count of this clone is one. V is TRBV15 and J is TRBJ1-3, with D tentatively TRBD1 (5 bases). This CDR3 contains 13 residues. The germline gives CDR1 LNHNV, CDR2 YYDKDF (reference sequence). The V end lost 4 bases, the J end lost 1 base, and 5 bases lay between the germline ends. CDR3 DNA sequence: TGTGCCACCAGCACAGGGTCTGGAAACACCATATATTTT. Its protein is CATSTGSGNTIYF.

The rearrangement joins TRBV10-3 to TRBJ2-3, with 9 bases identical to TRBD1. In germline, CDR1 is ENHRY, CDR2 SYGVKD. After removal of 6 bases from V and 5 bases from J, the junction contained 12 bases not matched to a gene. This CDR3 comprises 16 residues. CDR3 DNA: TGTGCCATCAGCGGAGCCGGGACAGGGACTATAGATACGCAGTATTTT. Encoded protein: CAISGAGTGTIDTQYF.

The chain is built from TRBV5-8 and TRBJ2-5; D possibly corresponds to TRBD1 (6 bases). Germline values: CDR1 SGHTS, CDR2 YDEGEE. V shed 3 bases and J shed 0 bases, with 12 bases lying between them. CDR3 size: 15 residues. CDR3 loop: CASSSTRGYQETQYF. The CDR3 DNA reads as TGTGCCAGCAGCTCAACTAGGGGGTACCAAGAGACCCAGTACTTC. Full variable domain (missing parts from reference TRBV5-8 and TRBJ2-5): EAGVTQSPTHLIKTRGQQATLRCSPISGHTSVYWYQQALGLGLQFLLWYDEGEERNRGNFPPRFSGRQFPNYSSELNVNALELEDSALYLCASSSTRGYQETQYFGPGTRLLVL.

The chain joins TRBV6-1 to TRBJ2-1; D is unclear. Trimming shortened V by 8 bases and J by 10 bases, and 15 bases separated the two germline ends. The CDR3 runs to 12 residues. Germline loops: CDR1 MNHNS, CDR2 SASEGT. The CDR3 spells CASGRSAKEQFF. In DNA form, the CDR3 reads TGTGCCAGCGGTAGGTCAGCCAAGGAGCAGTTCTTC.